The 11 T cell receptor beta chains presented below share a single source sample, sequenced in a study of blood T cell repertoires in COVID-19. Assay: immunoSEQ multiplex PCR; the TCRdb copy retains only in-frame clones and omits some. Among about 220,000 clones listed, roughly 85% were seen once. Material for sequencing was peripheral blood. The origin of the receptors is a woman aged 65 to 85 with COVID-19, enrolled during active disease.

The V call is TRBV7-3, the J call TRBJ2-1; perhaps TRBD1 as D (6 bases). Germline V gene sequence: CDR1 SGHTA, CDR2 FQGTGA. This CDR3 region has 14 residues. The V gene lost 0 bases and the J gene lost 5 bases, with 8 bases spanning the gap. CDR3 nucleotides: TGTGCCAGCAGCTTAACGGGACAAAACAATGAGCAGTTCTTC. Protein: CASSLTGQNNEQFF.

This chain connects TRBV18 to TRBJ1-1, with no clear D. Between the trimmed V and J ends, which lost 3 bases and 1 base, there was a span of 12 bases. This CDR3 has 15 amino acids. The V gene's germline CDR1 is KGHSH and CDR2 LQKENI. The CDR3 DNA reads as TGTGCCAGCTCACCTCTTTTGGAGGCGAACACTGAAGCTTTCTTT. Translating it yields CASSPLLEANTEAFF.

This chain connects TRBV18 to TRBJ1-1; maybe TRBD1 (6 bases). V lost 11 bases, J lost 0 bases, and 16 bases lay in between. This CDR3 is 14 amino acids long. Germline V CDR1 and CDR2: KGHSH, LQKENI. The CDR3 sequence: CAGTTGGMNTEAFF. The CDR3 DNA reads TGTGCCGGGACGACTGGGGGCATGAACACTGAAGCTTTCTTT.

This rearrangement joins TRBV11-3 to TRBJ2-5; D possibly corresponds to TRBD2 (5 bases). V was cut by 5 bases and J by 4 bases, with 14 bases left in between. Germline assignment: CDR1 SGHNT and CDR2 YENEEA. This CDR3 region has 14 residues. The CDR3 DNA reads TGTGCCAGCAGCCCCGATGCGGCGGGAGAGACCCAGTACTTC. Translation: CASSPDAAGETQYF.

This clone was found once. The rearrangement links TRBV6-5 to TRBJ1-2; D perhaps matches TRBD1 (6 bases). Germline V gene lookup returns CDR1 MNHEY and CDR2 SVGAGI. V lost 6 bases to trimming and J lost 4 bases, with 15 bases between them. The CDR3 has 14 residues. The CDR3 bases are TGTGCCAGCAGAAAAGGACAGCCCTTCTATGGCTACACCTTC. Protein product: CASRKGQPFYGYTF.

V is TRBV2 and J is TRBJ2-1; 8 bases fit TRBD2. The V segment lost 7 bases and the J segment 3 bases; nucleotides outside the gene matches: 5. The CDR3 covers 14 residues. Germline CDR1 is SNHLY and CDR2 is FYNNEI. CDR3 sequence reads: CASNKRGSYNEQFF. CDR3 coding DNA: TGTGCCAGCAACAAGCGGGGGAGCTACAATGAGCAGTTCTTC.

This clone was found a few times. This chain joins TRBV2 and TRBJ2-7; D call uncertain. CDR3 length: 19 amino acids. V was clipped by 3 bases and J by 0 bases, with 24 bases between them. Germline CDR1 and CDR2: SNHLY and FYNNEI. This CDR3 is CASSEILEPLLTPSYEQYF. As DNA, the CDR3 is TGTGCCAGCAGTGAGATACTCGAACCGCTCCTCACCCCCTCCTACGAGCAGTACTTC.

The rearrangement joins TRBV27 to TRBJ1-2, with TRBD1 identical over 10 bases. The trim removed 7 bases at V and 8 bases at J, leaving 10 bases unmatched. The CDR3 runs 14 residues. The germline V gene has CDR1 MNHEY and CDR2 SMNVEV (reference sequence). CDR3 residues: CASKQGQGLEGYTF. The CDR3 coding sequence is TGTGCCAGCAAGCAGGGACAGGGGTTGGAAGGCTACACCTTC.

This clone has more than one count but fewer than ten. The chain recombines TRBV30 with TRBJ1-2; D may be TRBD1 (6 bases). Trimming pared 3 bases from V and 2 bases from J, leaving 10 bases between. This CDR3 is 13 amino acids long. Germline V gene sequence: CDR1 GTSNPN, CDR2 SVGIG (reference sequence). CDR3 amino acids: CAWRDSENYGYTF. In nucleotides, the CDR3 is TGTGCCTGGAGGGACAGTGAAAACTATGGCTACACCTTC.

The sample holds one count of this clone. This chain joins TRBV18 and TRBJ1-2; TRBD1 is a possible D gene (5 bases). V lost 3 bases to trimming and J lost 3 bases, with 14 bases between them. CDR1 is KGHSH and CDR2 is LQKENI in the germline V gene. The CDR3 sequence is 15 residues long. The CDR3 DNA sequence: TGTGCCAGCTCACCTACGGGGGAGTCGTACTATGGCTACACCTTC. Amino acid sequence: CASSPTGESYYGYTF.

V gene TRBV13 combines with J gene TRBJ1-6; D not certain. The CDR3 contains 14 residues. V was trimmed by 1 base and J by 7 bases, leaving 8 bases between them. Looked up from germline, CDR1 is PRHDT and CDR2 is FYEKMQ (reference sequence). The CDR3 loop reads CASSLEGANSPLHF. The CDR3, as DNA: TGTGCCAGCAGCTTAGAAGGAGCGAATTCACCCCTCCACTTT. Full variable domain (remainder filled in from reference TRBV13 and TRBJ1-6): AAGVIQSPRHLIKEKRETATLKCYPIPRHDTVYWYQQGPGQDPQFLISFYEKMQSDKGSIPDRFSAQQFSDYHSELNMSSLELGDSALYFCASSLEGANSPLHFGNGTRLTVT.